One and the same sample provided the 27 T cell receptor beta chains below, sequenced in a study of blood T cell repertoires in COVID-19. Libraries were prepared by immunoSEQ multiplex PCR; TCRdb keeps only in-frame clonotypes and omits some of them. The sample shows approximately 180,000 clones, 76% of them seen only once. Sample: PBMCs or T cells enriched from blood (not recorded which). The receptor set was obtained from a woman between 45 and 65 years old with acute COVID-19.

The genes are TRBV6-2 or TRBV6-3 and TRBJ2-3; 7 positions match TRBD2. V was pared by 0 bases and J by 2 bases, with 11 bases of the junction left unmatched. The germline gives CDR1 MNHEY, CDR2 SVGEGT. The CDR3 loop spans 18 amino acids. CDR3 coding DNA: TGTGCCAGCAGTTACTCGGGCCTGAGCGGGGAGTACACAGATACGCAGTATTTT. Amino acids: CASSYSGLSGEYTDTQYF.

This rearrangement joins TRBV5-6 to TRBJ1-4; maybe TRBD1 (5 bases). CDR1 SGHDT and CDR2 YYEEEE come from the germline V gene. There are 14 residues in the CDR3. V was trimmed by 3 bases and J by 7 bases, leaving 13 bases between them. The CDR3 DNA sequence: TGTGCCAGCAGCTGGGGGGTGAAAGGTGAAAAACTGTTTTTT. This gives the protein CASSWGVKGEKLFF. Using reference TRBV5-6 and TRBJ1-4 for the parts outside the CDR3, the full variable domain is DAGVTQSPTHLIKTRGQQVTLRCSPKSGHDTVSWYQQALGQGPQFIFQYYEEEERQRGNFPDRFSGHQFPNYSSELNVNALLLGDSALYLCASSWGVKGEKLFFGSGTQLSVL.

CDR3 in amino acids: CASSYGGGRRGELFF. Written as DNA, the CDR3 is TGTGCCAGCAGTTACGGCGGGGGGCGTCGCGGGGAGCTGTTTTTT. The chain is built from TRBV6-5 and TRBJ2-2; 8 bases line up with TRBD2. The trim removed 2 bases at V and 7 bases at J, leaving 6 bases unmatched. From germline, CDR1 is MNHEY and CDR2 SVGAGI. This CDR3 comprises 15 residues.

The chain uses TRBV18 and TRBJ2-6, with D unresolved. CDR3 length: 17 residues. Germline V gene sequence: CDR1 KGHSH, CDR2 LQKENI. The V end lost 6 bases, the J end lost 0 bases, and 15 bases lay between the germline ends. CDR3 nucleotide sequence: TGTGCCAGCTCGCCGGGTCTCCGAAGCTCTGGGGCCAACGTCCTGACTTTC. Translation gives CASSPGLRSSGANVLTF.

The CDR3 DNA reads TGTGCCAGCTCACCATTCGAGGGCATGAACACTGAAGCTTTCTTT. Translated: CASSPFEGMNTEAFF. This chain links TRBV18 with TRBJ1-1; unclear D gene. Trimming pared 2 bases from V and 0 bases from J, leaving 10 bases between. Germline V gene lookup returns CDR1 KGHSH and CDR2 LQKENI. The length of the CDR3 is 15 residues.

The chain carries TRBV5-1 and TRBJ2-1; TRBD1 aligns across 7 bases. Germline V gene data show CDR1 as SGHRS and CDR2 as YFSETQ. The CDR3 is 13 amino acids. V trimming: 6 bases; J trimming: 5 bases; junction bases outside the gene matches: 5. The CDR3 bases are TGCGCCAGCACCACGACAGGGAACAATGAGCAGTTCTTC. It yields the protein CASTTTGNNEQFF. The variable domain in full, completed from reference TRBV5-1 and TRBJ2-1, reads KAGVTQTPRYLIKTRGQQVTLSCSPISGHRSVSWYQQTPGQGLQFLFEYFSETQRNKGNFPGRFSGRQFSNSRSEMNVSTLELGDSALYLCASTTTGNNEQFFGPGTRLTVL.

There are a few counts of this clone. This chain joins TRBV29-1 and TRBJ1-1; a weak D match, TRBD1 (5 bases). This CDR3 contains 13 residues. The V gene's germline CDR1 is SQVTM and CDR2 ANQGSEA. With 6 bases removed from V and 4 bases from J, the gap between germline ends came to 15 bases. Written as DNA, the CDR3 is TGCAGCGTCCCCGACCTGGGGGGCACTGAAGCTTTCTTT. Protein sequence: CSVPDLGGTEAFF.

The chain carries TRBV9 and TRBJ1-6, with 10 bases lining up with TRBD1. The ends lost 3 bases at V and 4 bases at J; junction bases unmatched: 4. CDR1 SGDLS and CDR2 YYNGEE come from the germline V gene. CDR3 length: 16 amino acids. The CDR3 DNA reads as TGTGCCAGCAGCGCTCGACAGGGGGCGTATAATTCACCCCTCCACTTT. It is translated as CASSARQGAYNSPLHF.

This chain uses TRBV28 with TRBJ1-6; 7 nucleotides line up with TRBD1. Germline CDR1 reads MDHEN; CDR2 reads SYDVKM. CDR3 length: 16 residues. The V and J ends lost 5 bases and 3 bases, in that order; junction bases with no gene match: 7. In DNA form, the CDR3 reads TGTGCCAGCAGTGGACCGGGACAGCACTATAATTCACCCCTCCACTTT. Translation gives CASSGPGQHYNSPLHF.

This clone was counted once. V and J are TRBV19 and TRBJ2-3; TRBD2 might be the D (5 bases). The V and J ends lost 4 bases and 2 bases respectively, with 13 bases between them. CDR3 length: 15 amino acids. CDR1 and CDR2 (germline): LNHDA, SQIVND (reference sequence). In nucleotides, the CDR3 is TGTGCCAGTAGTAGAGGGCGTCTTCTCACAGATACGCAGTATTTT. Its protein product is CASSRGRLLTDTQYF.

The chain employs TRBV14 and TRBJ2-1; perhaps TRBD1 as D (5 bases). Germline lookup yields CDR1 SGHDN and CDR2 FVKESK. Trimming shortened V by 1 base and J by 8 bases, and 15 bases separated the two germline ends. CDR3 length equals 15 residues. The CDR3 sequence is CASSQVPGYGDEQFF. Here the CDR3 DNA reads TGTGCCAGCAGCCAAGTACCAGGGTATGGGGATGAGCAGTTCTTC.

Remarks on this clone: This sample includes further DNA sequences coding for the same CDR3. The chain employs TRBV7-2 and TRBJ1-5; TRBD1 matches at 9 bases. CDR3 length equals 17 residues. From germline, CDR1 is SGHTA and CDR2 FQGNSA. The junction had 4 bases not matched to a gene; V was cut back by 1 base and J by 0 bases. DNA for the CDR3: TGTGCCAGCAGCTTAGGGGGACAGGGATATAGCAATCAGCCCCAGCATTTT. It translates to CASSLGGQGYSNQPQHF.

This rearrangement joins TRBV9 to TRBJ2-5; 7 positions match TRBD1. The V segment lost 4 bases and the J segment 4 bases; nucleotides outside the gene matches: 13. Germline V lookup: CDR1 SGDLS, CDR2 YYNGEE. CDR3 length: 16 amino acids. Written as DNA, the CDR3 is TGTGCCAGCAGCATAAATCGACAGGGCGGACCAGAGACCCAGTACTTC. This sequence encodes CASSINRQGGPETQYF.

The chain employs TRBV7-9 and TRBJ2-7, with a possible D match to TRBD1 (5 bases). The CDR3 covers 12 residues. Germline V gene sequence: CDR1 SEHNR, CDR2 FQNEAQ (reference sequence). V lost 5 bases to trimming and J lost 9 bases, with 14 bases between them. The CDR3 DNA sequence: TGTGCCAGCAGCCGCCTACAGGCTAGGCAGTACGTC. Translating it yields CASSRLQARQYV.

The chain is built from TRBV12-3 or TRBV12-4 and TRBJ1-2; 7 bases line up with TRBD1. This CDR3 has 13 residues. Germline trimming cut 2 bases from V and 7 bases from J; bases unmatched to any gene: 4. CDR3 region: CASSLTGAVGYTF. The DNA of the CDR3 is TGTGCCAGCAGTTTAACAGGGGCTGTTGGCTACACCTTC.

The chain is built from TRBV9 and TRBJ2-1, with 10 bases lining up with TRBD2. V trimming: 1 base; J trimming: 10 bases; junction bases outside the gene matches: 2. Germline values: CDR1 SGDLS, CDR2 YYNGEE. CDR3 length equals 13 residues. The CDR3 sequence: CASSVSGGGEQFF. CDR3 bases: TGTGCCAGCAGCGTAAGCGGGGGGGGAGAGCAGTTCTTC.

In DNA, the CDR3 is TGCGCCAGCAGCTTGGACAGGGGATGGGACACTGAAGCTTTCTTT. Translated: CASSLDRGWDTEAFF. The chain joins TRBV5-1 to TRBJ1-1, with 7 bases lining up with TRBD1. CDR3 length: 15 residues. The germline gives CDR1 SGHRS, CDR2 YFSETQ. V lost 0 bases, J lost 3 bases, and 5 bases stayed unmatched.

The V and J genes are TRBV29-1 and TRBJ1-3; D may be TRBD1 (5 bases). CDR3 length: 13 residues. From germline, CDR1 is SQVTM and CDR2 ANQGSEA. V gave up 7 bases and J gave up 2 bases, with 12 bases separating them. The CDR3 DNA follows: TGCAGCGCCGTCAGGGAAGCTGGAAACACCATATATTTT. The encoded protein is CSAVREAGNTIYF.

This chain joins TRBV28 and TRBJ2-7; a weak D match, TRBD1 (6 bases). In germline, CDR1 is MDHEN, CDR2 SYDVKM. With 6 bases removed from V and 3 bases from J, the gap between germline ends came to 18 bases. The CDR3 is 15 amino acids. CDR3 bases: TGTGCCAGCAGGTCAGGGGACCGCGGACACTACGAGCAGTACGTC. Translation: CASRSGDRGHYEQYV.

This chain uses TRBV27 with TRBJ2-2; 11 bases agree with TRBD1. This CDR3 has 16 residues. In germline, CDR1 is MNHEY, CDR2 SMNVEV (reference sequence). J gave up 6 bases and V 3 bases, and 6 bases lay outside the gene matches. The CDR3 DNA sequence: TGTGCCAGCAGTTTTCTGGGACAGGGGGTGTCCGGGGAGCTGTTTTTT. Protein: CASSFLGQGVSGELFF.

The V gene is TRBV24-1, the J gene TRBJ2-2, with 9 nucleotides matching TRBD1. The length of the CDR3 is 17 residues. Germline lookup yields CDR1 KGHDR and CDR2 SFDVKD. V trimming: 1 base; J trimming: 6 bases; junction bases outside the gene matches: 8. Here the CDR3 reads CATSDFLWGQGSGELFF. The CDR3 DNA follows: TGTGCCACCAGTGATTTCCTGTGGGGACAGGGCTCCGGGGAGCTGTTTTTT.

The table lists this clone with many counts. CDR3: CASRPSGSYTDTQYF. DNA for the CDR3: TGTGCCAGCAGGCCTAGCGGGTCCTACACAGATACGCAGTATTTT. The chain combines TRBV6-5 with TRBJ2-3, with 8 bases aligning to TRBD2. The length of the CDR3 is 15 residues. With 6 bases clipped from V and 2 bases from J, the junction kept 7 bases outside the gene matches. CDR1 is MNHEY and CDR2 is SVGAGI in the germline V gene.

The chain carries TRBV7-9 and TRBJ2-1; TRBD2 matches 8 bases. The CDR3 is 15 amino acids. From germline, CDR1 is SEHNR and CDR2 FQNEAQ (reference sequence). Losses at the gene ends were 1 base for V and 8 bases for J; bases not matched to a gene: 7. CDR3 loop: CASSLGVTSADEQFF. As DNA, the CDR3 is TGTGCCAGCAGCTTAGGTGTGACTAGCGCGGATGAGCAGTTCTTC.

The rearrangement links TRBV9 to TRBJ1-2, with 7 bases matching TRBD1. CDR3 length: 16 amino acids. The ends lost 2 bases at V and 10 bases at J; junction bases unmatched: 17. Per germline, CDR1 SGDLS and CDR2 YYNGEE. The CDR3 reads CASSVNRDPTDRFYTF. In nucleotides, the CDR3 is TGTGCCAGCAGCGTTAATAGAGATCCTACGGACAGGTTCTACACCTTC.

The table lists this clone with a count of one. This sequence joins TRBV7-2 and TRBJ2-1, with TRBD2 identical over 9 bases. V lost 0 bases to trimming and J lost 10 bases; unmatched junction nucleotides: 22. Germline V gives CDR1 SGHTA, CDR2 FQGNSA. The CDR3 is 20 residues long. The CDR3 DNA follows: TGTGCCAGCAGCTTAGCCCGTCTGAGGGTGAGCGGGGGGCCAGCAGTGGAGCAGTTCTTC. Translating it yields CASSLARLRVSGGPAVEQFF.

The CDR3 bases are TGTGCCAGCAGCTTGCGCGGGGGGGCCACAGATACGCAGTATTTT. This sequence encodes CASSLRGGATDTQYF. The rearrangement links TRBV7-8 to TRBJ2-3, with 9 nucleotides matching TRBD2. Germline assignment: CDR1 SGHVS and CDR2 FQNEAQ. The CDR3 length is 15 residues. Trimming removed 3 bases from V and 2 bases from J; junction bases left unmatched: 3.

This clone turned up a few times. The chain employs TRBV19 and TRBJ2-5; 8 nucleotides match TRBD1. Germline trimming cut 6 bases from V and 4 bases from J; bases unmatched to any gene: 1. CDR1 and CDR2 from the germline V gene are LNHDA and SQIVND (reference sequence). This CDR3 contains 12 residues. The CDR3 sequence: CASRTGGETQYF. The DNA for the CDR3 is TGTGCCAGTAGAACAGGGGGAGAGACCCAGTACTTC.